The clone carrying this T cell receptor (beta chain) was detected a few times. Its matching antigen is unknown. 5'RACE with constant-segment primers built TCRalpha and TCRbeta cDNA libraries with UMIs. TCRdb re-analysed the 5' RACE reads in MiXCR, keeping a single row per CDR3 protein. The repertoire holds 150,000 to 200,000 distinct CDR3 sequences, with about 15% as singletons. CDR1 SGHVS and CDR2 FQNEAQ come from the germline V gene. V lost 2 bases and J lost 6, with 14 bases in between. This CDR3 is built from 15 residues. This sample is drawn from a study of T-cell memory formation after mild COVID-19. Overall study results and limits: Clones shrinking from day 15 to 85 showed even CD4/CD8 mixes; later expanders tilted CD4+. Prior to infection, memory already included some responding clones, suggesting cross-reactive memory joined.

This clonotype was obtained from an adult woman who had mild COVID-19 (a few samples of this study predate the infection). Cell type and time point are not known. Sequences were obtained from PBMCs or a T cell subset sorted from them (not recorded which). The rearrangement links TRBV7-8 to TRBJ2-1; D not resolved. The CDR3 loop reads CASSLSGSLGNEQFF. CDR3 bases: TGTGCCAGCAGCTTAAGTGGGTCGCTGGGCAATGAGCAGTTCTTC.